This T cell receptor (beta chain) was observed in a study of blood T cells in healthy people across ages. Study summary: Per two T cells, template switching captured roughly one barcoded beta molecule. Findings of the study overall: Expanded clonotype shifts may have been confounded, as the donors had an unknown CMV status.

Alongside a J-beta primer mix, a sample-barcoded 5' primer served in a second PCR lasting roughly 6 to 11 cycles. Any given sample supplied a minimum of 3 million CDR3-containing paired-end reads. TCRdb processed the 5' RACE reads anew with MiXCR; each CDR3 protein has one entry. The sample contains 790,000 or so distinct CDR3 sequences, just over 55% of which appear only once. V was trimmed by 3 bases and J by 6 bases, leaving 5 bases between them. This CDR3 spans 11 amino acids. Per germline, CDR1 SQVTM and CDR2 ANQGSEA. This clonotype was counted many times. Its antigen is not identified. This chain connects TRBV29-1 to TRBJ2-2; D ambiguous. This receptor was obtained from a man between 35 and 55 years old in good health. The sequenced material came from blood. CDR3 residues: CSVDDPGELFF. The CDR3 nucleotides are TGCAGCGTTGATGACCCCGGGGAGCTGTTTTTT.